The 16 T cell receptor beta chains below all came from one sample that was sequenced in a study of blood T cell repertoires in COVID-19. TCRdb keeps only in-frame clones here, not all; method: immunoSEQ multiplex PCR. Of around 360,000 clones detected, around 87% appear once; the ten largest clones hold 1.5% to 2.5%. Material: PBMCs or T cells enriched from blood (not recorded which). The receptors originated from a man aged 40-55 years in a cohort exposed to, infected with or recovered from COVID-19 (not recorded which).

The CDR3 nucleotides are TGTGCCAGCAGCTTAGGGCTAGCGGGGACAAAGACCCAGTACTTC. Translation: CASSLGLAGTKTQYF. The chain combines TRBV7-2 with TRBJ2-5; TRBD2 agrees at 9 bases. The CDR3 sequence is 15 residues long. From germline, CDR1 is SGHTA and CDR2 FQGNSA. V lost 1 base, J lost 6 bases, and 6 bases stayed unmatched.

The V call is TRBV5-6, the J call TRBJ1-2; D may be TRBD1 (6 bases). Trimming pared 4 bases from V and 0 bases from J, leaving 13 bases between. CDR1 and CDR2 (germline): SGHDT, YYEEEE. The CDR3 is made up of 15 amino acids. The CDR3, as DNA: TGTGCCAGCAGCGAACAGGGACGAGCTAACTATGGCTACACCTTC. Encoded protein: CASSEQGRANYGYTF.

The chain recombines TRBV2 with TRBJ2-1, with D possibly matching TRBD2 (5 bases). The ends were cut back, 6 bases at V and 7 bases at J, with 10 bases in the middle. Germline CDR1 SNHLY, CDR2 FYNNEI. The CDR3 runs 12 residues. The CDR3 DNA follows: TGTGCCAGCAGAGTCAGCGGAAATGAGCAGTTCTTC. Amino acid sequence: CASRVSGNEQFF.

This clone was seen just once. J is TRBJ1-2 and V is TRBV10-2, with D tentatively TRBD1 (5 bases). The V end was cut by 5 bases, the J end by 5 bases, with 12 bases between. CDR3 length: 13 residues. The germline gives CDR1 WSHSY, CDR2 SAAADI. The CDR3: CASSNTPGYGYTF. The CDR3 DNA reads TGCGCCAGCAGTAACACCCCAGGGTATGGCTACACCTTC.

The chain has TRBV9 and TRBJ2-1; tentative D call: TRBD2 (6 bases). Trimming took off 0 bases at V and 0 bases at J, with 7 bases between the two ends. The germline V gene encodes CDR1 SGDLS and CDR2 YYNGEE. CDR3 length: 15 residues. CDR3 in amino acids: CASSVAGGSYNEQFF. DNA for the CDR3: TGTGCCAGCAGCGTAGCCGGGGGCTCCTACAATGAGCAGTTCTTC.

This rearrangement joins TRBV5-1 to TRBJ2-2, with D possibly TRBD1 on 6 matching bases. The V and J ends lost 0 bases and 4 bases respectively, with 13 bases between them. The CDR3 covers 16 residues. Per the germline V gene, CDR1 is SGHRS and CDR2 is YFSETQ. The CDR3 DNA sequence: TGCGCCAGCAGCTTGGTTTCAGGGGATCTCACCGGGGAGCTGTTTTTT. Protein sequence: CASSLVSGDLTGELFF.

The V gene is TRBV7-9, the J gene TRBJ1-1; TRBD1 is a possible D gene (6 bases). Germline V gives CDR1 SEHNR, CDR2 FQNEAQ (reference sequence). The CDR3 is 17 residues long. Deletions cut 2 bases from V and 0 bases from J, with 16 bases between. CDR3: CASSLTVWGRMNTEAFF. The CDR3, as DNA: TGTGCCAGCAGCTTAACAGTCTGGGGGCGGATGAACACTGAAGCTTTCTTT.

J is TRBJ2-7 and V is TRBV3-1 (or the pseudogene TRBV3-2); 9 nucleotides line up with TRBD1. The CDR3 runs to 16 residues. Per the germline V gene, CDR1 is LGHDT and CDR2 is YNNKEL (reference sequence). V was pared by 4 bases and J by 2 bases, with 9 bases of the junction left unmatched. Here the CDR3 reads CASSPLPGQGPYEQYF. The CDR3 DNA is TGTGCCAGCAGCCCCCTCCCGGGACAGGGCCCCTACGAGCAGTACTTC.

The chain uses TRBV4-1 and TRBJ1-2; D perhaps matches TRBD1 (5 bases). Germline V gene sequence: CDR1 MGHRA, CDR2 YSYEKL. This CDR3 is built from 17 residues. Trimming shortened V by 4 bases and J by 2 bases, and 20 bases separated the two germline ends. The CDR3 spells CASSPRIRAQRNYGYTF. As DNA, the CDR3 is TGCGCCAGCAGCCCCAGGATCAGGGCTCAAAGGAACTATGGCTACACCTTC.

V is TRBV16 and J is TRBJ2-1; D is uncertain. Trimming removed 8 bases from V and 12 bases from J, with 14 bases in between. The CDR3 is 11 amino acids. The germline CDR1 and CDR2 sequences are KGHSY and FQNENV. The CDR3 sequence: CASSSEVVQFF. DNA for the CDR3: TGTGCCAGCTCGTCCGAGGTTGTGCAGTTCTTC.

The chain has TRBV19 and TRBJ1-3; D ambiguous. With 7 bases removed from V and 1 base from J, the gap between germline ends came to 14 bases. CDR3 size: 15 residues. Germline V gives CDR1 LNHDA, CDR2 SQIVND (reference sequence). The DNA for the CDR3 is TGTGCCAGTAAAGGCGGCAGTGGGTCTGGAAACACCATATATTTT. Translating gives CASKGGSGSGNTIYF.

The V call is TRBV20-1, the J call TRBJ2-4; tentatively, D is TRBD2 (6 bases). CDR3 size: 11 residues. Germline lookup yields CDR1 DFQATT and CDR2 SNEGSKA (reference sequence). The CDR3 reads CGGLAKNIQYF. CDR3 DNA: TGCGGGGGACTAGCCAAAAACATTCAGTACTTC.

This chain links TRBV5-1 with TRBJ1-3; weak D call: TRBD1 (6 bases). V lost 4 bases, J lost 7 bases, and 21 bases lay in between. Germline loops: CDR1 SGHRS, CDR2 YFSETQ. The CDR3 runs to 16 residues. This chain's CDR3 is CASSLVGAGYGNTIYF. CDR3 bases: TGCGCCAGCAGCCTTGTGGGGGCAGGGTACGGGAACACCATATATTTT.

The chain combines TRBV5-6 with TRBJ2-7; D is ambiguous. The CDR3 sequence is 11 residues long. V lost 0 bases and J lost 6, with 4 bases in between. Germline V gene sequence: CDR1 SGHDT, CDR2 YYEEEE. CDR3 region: CASSLVSEQYF. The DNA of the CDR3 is TGTGCCAGCAGCTTGGTTAGCGAGCAGTACTTC.

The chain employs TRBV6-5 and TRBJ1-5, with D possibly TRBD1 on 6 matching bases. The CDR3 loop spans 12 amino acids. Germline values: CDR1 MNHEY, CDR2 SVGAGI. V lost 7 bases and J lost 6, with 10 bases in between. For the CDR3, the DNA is TGTGCCAGCACACAGGGTTTTCAGCCCCAGCATTTT. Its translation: CASTQGFQPQHF.

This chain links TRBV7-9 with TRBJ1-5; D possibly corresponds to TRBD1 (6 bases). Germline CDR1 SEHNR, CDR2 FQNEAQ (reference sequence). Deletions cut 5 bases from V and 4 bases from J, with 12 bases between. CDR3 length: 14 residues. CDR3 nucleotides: TGTGCCAGCAGCCAGGACAGCTTTAATCAGCCCCAGCATTTT. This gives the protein CASSQDSFNQPQHF.